The entry below describes one T cell receptor beta chain. Its cognate antigen is unknown. Profiled with immunoSEQ multiplex PCR; TCRdb holds only in-frame clones, not every one. The data contain hundreds of thousands of clones, less than 85% of them singletons. The data belong to a study of shared clonotypes between healthy human individuals. The CDR3 is made up of 14 amino acids. The V end was cut by 2 bases, the J end by 3 bases, with 11 bases between. Germline lookup yields CDR1 MNHEY and CDR2 SMNVEV (reference sequence). General observations from the study: Naive subsets generally had larger estimated richness than memory subsets.

This receptor was identified in a woman under 40 in good health. Input material: memory CD4+ T cells sorted from blood. Sample subset: CD45RA-negative fraction. The gene calls are TRBV27 and TRBJ2-7, with no clear D. CDR3: CASSLEAGFYEQYF. The CDR3 nucleotides are TGTGCCAGCAGTTTAGAGGCAGGCTTCTACGAGCAGTACTTC.